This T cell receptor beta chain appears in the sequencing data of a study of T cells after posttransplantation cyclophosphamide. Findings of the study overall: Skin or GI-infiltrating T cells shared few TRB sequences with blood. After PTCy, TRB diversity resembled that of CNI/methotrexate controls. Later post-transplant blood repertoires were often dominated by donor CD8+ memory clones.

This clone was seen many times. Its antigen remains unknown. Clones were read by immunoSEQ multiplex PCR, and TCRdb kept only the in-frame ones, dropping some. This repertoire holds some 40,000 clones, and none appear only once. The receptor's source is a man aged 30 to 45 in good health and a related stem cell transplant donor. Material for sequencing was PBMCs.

The CDR3 nucleotides are TGTGCCAGCAGCGGGCATCATGACAATCAGCCCCAGCATTTT. Translating it yields CASSGHHDNQPQHF. The chain carries TRBV7-8 and TRBJ1-5, with D unresolved. V lost 5 bases, J lost 3 bases, and 11 bases lay in between. Per the germline V gene, CDR1 is SGHVS and CDR2 is FQNEAQ. This CDR3 contains 14 residues.